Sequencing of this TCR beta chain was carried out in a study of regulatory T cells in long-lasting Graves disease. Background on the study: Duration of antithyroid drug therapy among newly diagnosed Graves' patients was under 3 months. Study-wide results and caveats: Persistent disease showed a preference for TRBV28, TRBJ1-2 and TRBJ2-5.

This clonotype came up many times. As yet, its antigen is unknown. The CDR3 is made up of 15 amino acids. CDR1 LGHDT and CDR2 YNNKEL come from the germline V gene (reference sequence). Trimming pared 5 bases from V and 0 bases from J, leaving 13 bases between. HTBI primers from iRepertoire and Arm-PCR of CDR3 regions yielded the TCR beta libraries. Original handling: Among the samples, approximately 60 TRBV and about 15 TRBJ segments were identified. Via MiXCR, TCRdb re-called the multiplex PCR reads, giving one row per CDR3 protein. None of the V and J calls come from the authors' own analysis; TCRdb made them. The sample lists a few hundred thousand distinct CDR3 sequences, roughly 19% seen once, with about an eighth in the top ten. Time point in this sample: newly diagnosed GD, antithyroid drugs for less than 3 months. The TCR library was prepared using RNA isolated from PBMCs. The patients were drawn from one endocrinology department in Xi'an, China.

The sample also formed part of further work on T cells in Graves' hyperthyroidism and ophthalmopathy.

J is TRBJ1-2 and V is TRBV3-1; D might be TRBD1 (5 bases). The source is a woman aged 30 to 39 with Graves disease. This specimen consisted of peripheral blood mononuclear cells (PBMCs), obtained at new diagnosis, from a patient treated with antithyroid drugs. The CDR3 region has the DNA TGTGCCAGCAGCGCCCGAGGGGCTGCTAACTATGGCTACACCTTC. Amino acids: CASSARGAANYGYTF.